Listed below are T cell receptor beta chains from one sample, sequenced in a study of T cells after posttransplantation cyclophosphamide. TCRdb's copy holds only in-frame clones and misses some; the assay was immunoSEQ multiplex PCR. The sample carries around 9,400 clones, around 89% recorded once. Here the sequenced sample was PBMCs, taken roughly 61 weeks after allogeneic stem cell transplant with calcineurin inhibitor and methotrexate. These receptors were collected from a male patient in his fifties who received an allogeneic stem cell transplant from an unrelated donor, was CMV-positive, and had chronic GVHD only. Among the T cells, some may be from the graft donor. Both conserved end residues are trimmed from each CDR3.

>TRBV27|11|TRBJ1-1
ASSPLTGNEAF
>TRBV7-2|12|TRBJ1-2
ASRTTGALYGYT
>TRBV9|11|TRBJ1-2
ASSFGQGDGYT
>TRBV11-3|9|TRBJ1-1
ASSHRDEAF
>TRBV19|11|TRBJ1-2
ASSIRGEYGYT
>TRBV13|13|TRBJ2-7
ASSSLRQAPYEQY
>TRBV10-3|12|TRBJ2-1
AISESDYFNEQF
>TRBV7-3|12|TRBJ2-1
ASSLRGLYNEQF
>TRBV25-1|13|TRBJ1-5
ASSATGISNQPQH
>TRBV6-1|10|TRBJ2-2
ATPQDTGELF
>TRBV11-3|14|TRBJ2-7
ASSLALAGGYYEQY
>TRBV27|14|TRBJ2-7
ASSFGSGTLTREQY
>TRBV19|12|TRBJ2-7
ASSIFDSSYEQY
>TRBV19|13|TRBJ1-1
ASSIAGTENTEAF
>TRBV27|11|TRBJ2-2
ASRNTGTGELF
>TRBV9|12|TRBJ2-3
ASSVLARQGTQY
>TRBV2|13|TRBJ2-5
ASSPGQVFPGEQY
>TRBV5-1|9|TRBJ2-5
ASSLQETQY
>TRBV9|13|TRBJ2-4
ASSAEEGGVNIQY
>TRBV4-1|12|TRBJ2-5
ASSRGLSGGTQY
>TRBV5-8|14|TRBJ2-2
ASSLSGTGTIGELF
>TRBV4-2|16|TRBJ2-3
ASRADLMGGISTDTQY
>TRBV28|12|TRBJ2-7
ASSLERYSYEQY
>TRBV5-1|10|TRBJ2-1
VSRGDGNEQF
>TRBV28|10|TRBJ2-7
ASHRSSYEQY
>TRBV27|13|TRBJ2-1
ASSLTSGISNEQF
>TRBV14|11|TRBJ2-7
ASSAGTGYEQY
>TRBV11-3|14|TRBJ2-3
ASRTTSGRSTDTQY
>TRBV4-3|15|TRBJ2-4
ASSQDPQGGFQNIQY
>TRBV5-5|13|TRBJ1-2
ASSFRQARAYGYT
>TRBV5-8|14|TRBJ2-4
ASSLLITGSKNIQY
>TRBV10-3|12|TRBJ1-5
AISEAGMDQPQH
>TRBV6-5|12|TRBJ1-1
ASSYSGGNTEAF
>TRBV7-9|17|TRBJ2-3
ASSFQDGTGTAFRHTQY
>TRBV7-6|14|TRBJ2-7
ASSLAGGDPIYQQY
>TRBV19|14|TRBJ1-5
ASSKEALMSNQPQH
>TRBV7-2|12|TRBJ1-5
ASSLGQGSQPQH
>TRBV7-7|11|TRBJ1-1
ASSVLQGTEAF
>TRBV28|13|TRBJ2-5
ASSLDRGRGETQY
>TRBV7-9|12|TRBJ2-7
ASSETGIPYEQY
>TRBV27|10|TRBJ1-1
ASSSLYSEAF
>TRBV11-3|13|TRBJ2-7
ASSQWTGVSYEQY
>TRBV7-3|12|TRBJ1-2
ASSLTGGDYGYT
>TRBV7-2|13|TRBJ2-1
ASSLGTGQYNEQF
>TRBV7-8|11|TRBJ2-1
ASSLGGPNEQF
>TRBV5-1|12|TRBJ2-5
ASSQQGELGTQY
>TRBV5-5|13|TRBJ1-4
ASSLATGKNEKLF
>TRBV19|14|TRBJ2-2
ASSHLRTVKPGELF